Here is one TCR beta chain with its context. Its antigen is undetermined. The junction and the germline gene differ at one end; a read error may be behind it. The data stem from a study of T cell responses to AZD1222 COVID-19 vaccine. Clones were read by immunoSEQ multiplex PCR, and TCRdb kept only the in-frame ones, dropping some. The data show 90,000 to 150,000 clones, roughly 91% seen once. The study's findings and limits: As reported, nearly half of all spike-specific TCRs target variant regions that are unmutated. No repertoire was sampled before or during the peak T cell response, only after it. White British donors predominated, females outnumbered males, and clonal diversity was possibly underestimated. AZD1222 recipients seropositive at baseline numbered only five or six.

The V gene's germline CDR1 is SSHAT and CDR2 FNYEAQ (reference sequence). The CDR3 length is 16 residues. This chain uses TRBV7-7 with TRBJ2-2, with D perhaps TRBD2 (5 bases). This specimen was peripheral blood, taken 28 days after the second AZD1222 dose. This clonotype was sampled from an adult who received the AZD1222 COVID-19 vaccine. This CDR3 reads CASSLGREKNTGELFF. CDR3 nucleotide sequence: TGTGCTAGCAGCTTAGGCCGGGAAAAGAACACCGGGGAGCTGTTTTTT.